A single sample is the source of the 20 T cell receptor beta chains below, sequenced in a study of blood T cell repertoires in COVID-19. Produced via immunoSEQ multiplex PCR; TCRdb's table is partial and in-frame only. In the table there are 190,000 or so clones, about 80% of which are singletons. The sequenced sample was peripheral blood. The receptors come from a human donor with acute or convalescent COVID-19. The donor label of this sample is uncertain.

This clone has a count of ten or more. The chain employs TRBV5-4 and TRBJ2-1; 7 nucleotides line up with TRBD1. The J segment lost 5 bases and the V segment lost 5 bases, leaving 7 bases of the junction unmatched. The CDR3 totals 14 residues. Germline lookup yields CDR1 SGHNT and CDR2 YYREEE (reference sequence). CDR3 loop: CASRAGTADNEQFF. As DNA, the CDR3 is TGTGCCAGCAGGGCCGGGACAGCTGACAATGAGCAGTTCTTC.

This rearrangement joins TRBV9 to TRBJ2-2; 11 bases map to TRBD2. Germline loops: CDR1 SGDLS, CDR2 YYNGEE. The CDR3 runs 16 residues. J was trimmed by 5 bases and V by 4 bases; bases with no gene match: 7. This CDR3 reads CASSLELAGDTGELFF. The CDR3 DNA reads TGTGCCAGCAGCCTTGAACTAGCGGGAGATACCGGGGAGCTGTTTTTT.

DNA for the CDR3: TGTGCCAGCAGCTTGGGGGACAGGGGGAGTCAGCCCCAGCATTTT. This encodes CASSLGDRGSQPQHF. The rearrangement links TRBV5-8 to TRBJ1-5, with 11 bases fitting TRBD1. CDR3 length equals 15 residues. Germline CDR1 reads SGHTS; CDR2 reads YDEGEE. Trimming at V came to 0 bases and at J to 6 bases, leaving 2 bases not matched to a gene.

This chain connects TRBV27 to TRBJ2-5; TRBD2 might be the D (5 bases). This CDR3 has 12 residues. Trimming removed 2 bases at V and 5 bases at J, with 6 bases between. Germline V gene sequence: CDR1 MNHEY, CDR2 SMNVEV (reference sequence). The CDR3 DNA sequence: TGTGCCAGCAGTTTAAGAGGGGAGACCCAGTACTTC. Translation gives CASSLRGETQYF.

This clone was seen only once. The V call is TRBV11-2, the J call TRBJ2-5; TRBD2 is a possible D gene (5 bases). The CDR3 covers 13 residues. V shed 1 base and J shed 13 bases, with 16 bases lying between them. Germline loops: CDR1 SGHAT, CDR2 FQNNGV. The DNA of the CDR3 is TGTGCCAGCAGCTTAGGGTCGGACGGACTGCCGTACTTC. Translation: CASSLGSDGLPYF.

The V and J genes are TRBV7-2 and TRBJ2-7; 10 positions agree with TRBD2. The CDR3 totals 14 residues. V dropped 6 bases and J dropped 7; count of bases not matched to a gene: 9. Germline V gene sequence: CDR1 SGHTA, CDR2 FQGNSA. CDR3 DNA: TGTGCCAGCAGAAGGGCTAGCGGGAGTTGGGAGCAGTACTTC. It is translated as CASRRASGSWEQYF.

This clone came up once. CDR3 in DNA: TGTGCCAGCAGTCGACAGGGAAGAGAAAAACTGTTTTTT. The encoded protein is CASSRQGREKLFF. The chain joins TRBV6-5 to TRBJ1-4, with TRBD1 identical over 7 bases. J was trimmed by 8 bases and V by 5 bases; bases with no gene match: 5. This CDR3 contains 13 residues. The germline CDR1 and CDR2 sequences are MNHEY and SVGAGI.

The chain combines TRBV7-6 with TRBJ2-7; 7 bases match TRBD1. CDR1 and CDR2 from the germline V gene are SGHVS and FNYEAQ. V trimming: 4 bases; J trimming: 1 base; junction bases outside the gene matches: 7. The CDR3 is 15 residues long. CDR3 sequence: CASSSRQGASYEQYF. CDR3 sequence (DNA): TGTGCCAGCAGCTCCCGACAGGGTGCGTCCTACGAGCAGTACTTC.

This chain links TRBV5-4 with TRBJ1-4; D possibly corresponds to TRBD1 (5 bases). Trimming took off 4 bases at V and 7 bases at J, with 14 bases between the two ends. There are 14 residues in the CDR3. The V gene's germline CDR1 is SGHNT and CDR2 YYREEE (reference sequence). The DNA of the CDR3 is TGTGCCAGCAGCCTGGGGCAGGCGAGTGAAAAACTGTTTTTT. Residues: CASSLGQASEKLFF.

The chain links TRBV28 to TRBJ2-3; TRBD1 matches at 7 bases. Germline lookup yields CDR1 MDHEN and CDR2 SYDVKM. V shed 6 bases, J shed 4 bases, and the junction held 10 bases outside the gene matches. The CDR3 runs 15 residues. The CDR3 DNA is TGTGCCAGCAGCTCCTTGACAGGGAGTCCAGATACGCAGTATTTT. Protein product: CASSSLTGSPDTQYF.

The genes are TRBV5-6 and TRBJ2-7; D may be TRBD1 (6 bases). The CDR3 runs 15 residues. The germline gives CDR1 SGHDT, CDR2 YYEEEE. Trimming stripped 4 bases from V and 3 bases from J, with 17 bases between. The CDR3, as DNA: TGTGCCAGCAGCCTTTATCAGGGGATCGGCTACGAGCAGTACTTC. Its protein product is CASSLYQGIGYEQYF.

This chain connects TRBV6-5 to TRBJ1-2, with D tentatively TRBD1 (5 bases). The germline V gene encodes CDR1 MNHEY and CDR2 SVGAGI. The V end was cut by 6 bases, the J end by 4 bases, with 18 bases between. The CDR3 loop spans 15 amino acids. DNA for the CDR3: TGTGCCAGCAGACCCCAGGGAGGTACTTTCTATGGCTACACCTTC. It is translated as CASRPQGGTFYGYTF.

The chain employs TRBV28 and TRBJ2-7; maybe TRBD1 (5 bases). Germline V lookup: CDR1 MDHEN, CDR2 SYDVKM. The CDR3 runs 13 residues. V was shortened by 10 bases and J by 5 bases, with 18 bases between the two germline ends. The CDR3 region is CATKLSRRDEQYF. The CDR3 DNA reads TGTGCCACTAAACTCTCTCGCAGGGACGAGCAGTACTTC.

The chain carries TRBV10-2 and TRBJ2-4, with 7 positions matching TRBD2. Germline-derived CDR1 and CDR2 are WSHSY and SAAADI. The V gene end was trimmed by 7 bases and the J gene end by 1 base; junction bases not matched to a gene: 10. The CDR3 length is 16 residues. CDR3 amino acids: CASTREASRAKNIQYF. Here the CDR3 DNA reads TGCGCCAGCACCCGGGAGGCCAGTAGGGCCAAAAACATTCAGTACTTC.

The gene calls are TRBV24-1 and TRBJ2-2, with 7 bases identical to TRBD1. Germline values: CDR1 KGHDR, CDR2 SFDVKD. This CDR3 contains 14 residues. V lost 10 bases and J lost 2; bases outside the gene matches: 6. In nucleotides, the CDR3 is TGTGCCACACGCCAGGGGGTAAACACCGGGGAGCTGTTTTTT. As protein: CATRQGVNTGELFF.

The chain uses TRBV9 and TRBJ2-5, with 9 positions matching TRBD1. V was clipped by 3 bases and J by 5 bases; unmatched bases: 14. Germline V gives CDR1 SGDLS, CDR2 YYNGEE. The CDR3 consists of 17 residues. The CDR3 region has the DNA TGTGCCAGCAGCGCTCGACTTGGACAGGGGAGTGGGGAGACCCAGTACTTC. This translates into CASSARLGQGSGETQYF. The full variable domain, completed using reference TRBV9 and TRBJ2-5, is DSGVTQTPKHLITATGQRVTLRCSPRSGDLSVYWYQQSLDQGLQFLIQYYNGEERAKGNILERFSAQQFPDLHSELNLSSLELGDSALYFCASSARLGQGSGETQYFGPGTRLLVL.

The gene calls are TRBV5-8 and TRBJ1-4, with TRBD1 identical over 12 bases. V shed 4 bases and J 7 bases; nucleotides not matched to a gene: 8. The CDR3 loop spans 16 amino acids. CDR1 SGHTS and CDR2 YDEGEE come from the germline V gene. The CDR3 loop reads CASSRRGQGAVEKLFF. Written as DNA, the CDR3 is TGTGCCAGCAGCCGCAGGGGACAGGGGGCGGTTGAAAAACTGTTTTTT.

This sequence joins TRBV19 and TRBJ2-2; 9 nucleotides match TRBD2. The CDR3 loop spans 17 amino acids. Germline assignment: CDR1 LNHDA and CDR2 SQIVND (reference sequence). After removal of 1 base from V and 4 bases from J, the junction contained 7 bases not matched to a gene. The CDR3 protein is CASSIGLAGVITGELFF. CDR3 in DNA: TGTGCCAGTAGTATAGGGTTAGCGGGAGTAATCACCGGGGAGCTGTTTTTT.

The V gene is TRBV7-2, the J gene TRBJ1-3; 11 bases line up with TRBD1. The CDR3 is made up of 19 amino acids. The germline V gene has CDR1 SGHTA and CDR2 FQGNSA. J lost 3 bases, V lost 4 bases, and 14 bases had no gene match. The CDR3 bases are TGTGCCAGCAGCTCGCCGCTCGGGACAGGGGGTTTAAATGGAAACACCATATATTTT. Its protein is CASSSPLGTGGLNGNTIYF.

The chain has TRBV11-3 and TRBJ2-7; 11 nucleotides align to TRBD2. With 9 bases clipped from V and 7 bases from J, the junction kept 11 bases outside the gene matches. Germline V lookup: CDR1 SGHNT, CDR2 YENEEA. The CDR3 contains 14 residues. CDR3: CASSGTSGTWEQYF. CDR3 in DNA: TGTGCCAGTTCAGGGACTAGCGGAACCTGGGAGCAGTACTTC.